This entry describes one T cell receptor (beta chain). These data originate in a study of T-cell reconstitution after alpha-beta-depleted transplantation in children. Preparation of the TCRbeta library involved a method that used unique molecular identifiers. TCRdb used MiXCR to reprocess the PCR reads, holding one entry per CDR3 protein. The sample yields roughly 500,000 distinct CDR3 sequences, 32% seen once. Germline V gene data show CDR1 as SGHRS and CDR2 as YFSETQ. The CDR3 consists of 13 residues. Trimming left V 1 base short and J 8 bases short, with 9 bases between. This TCR was sampled from a human donor who donated a stem cell graft to a child with aplastic anemia. The material sequenced was PBMCs from the stem cell graft donor, taken from the stem cell graft. The chain couples TRBV5-1 to TRBJ2-2, with D unresolved. The CDR3, as DNA: TGCGCCAGCAGCTTGTCGCTTGTAGGGGAGCTGTTTTTT. Protein: CASSLSLVGELFF.